The rows below give T cell receptor beta chains drawn from one sample of a study of cytomegalovirus exposure and HLA in healthy donors. The data were produced by immunoSEQ multiplex PCR, yet TCRdb's version contains in-frame clones alone and is incomplete. The sample contains 200,000 to 250,000 clones, more than 65% of which appear only once. Sequenced sample: PBMCs. These receptors originate from a man between 18 and 35 years old in good health and CMV-seronegative. The CDR3 runs from the conserved cysteine through the conserved F or W. Fields, in order: CDR3 length, J gene, V gene, D gene, CDR3 protein, CDR3 DNA. The D gene is left open where the match is weak.

>16|TRBJ2-7|TRBV4-1|TRBD1
CASSLVPGQGFDEQYF
TGCGCCAGCAGCCTCGTACCGGGACAGGGGTTCGACGAGCAGTACTTC
>13|TRBJ2-5|TRBV29-1|TRBD1
CSVGQGAEETQYF
TGCAGCGTTGGACAGGGGGCCGAAGAGACCCAGTACTTC
>13|TRBJ1-2|TRBV5-4|-
CASSFEGSYGYTF
TGTGCCAGCAGCTTCGAAGGGAGCTATGGCTACACCTTC
>13|TRBJ2-5|TRBV7-9|-
CASSRGGQETQYF
TGTGCCAGCAGCCGAGGGGGTCAAGAGACCCAGTACTTC
>14|TRBJ1-1|TRBV28|TRBD1
CASSFYRGGVEAFF
TGTGCCAGCAGTTTTTACAGGGGCGGTGTGGAAGCTTTCTTT
>19|TRBJ2-1|TRBV7-2|-
CASSSDGHQWRRAYNEQFF
TGTGCCAGCAGCAGTGATGGACACCAGTGGCGCCGAGCCTACAATGAGCAGTTCTTC
>14|TRBJ1-2|TRBV6-5|-
CASTKLGSGNGYTF
TGTGCCAGCACCAAATTGGGGAGTGGGAATGGCTACACCTTC
>16|TRBJ2-1|TRBV6-5|TRBD2
CASSSTGLAGASEQFF
TGTGCCAGCAGTTCCACCGGACTAGCGGGAGCAAGTGAGCAGTTCTTC
>11|TRBJ2-7|TRBV29-1|TRBD2
CSAGGIYEQYF
TGCAGCGCGGGGGGAATATACGAGCAGTACTTC
>15|TRBJ1-4|TRBV5-4|TRBD1
CASSSGGAANEKLFF
TGTGCCAGCAGCTCAGGGGGCGCGGCTAATGAAAAACTGTTTTTT